Presented here are 26 T cell receptor beta chains from one specimen sequenced in a study of T cell responses to AZD1222 COVID-19 vaccine. Measured with immunoSEQ multiplex PCR; TCRdb has only the in-frame clones, and not every one. The table lists 55,000 to 75,000 clones, approximately 90% of them singletons. This specimen consisted of peripheral blood, obtained on day 0 of AZD1222 vaccination. The receptors derive from an adult in good health.

The chain has TRBV5-1 and TRBJ1-2; 10 positions match TRBD1. Germline V gene lookup returns CDR1 SGHRS and CDR2 YFSETQ. With V trimmed by 3 bases and J by 7 bases, 15 bases remained unmatched. The CDR3 is made up of 17 amino acids. The chain's CDR3 is CASSSSTGGVDRRGYTF. The CDR3 DNA is TGCGCCAGCAGCTCTTCGACAGGGGGCGTAGATCGTCGTGGCTACACCTTC.

The chain is built from TRBV6-5 and TRBJ2-3; no firm D call. V lost 8 bases and J 4 bases, leaving 10 bases between the germline ends. Germline-derived CDR1 and CDR2 are MNHEY and SVGAGI. CDR3 length equals 12 residues. The CDR3 region is CASSSWADTQYF. CDR3 bases: TGTGCCAGCTCCTCGTGGGCAGATACGCAGTATTTT.

The chain uses TRBV6-2 or TRBV6-3 and TRBJ2-1; D may be TRBD1 or TRBD2 (6 bases each). V shed 5 bases and J shed 10 bases, with 12 bases lying between them. Germline V lookup: CDR1 MNHEY, CDR2 SVGEGT. The CDR3 is 12 residues long. CDR3 residues: CASSPRRGEQFF. CDR3 DNA: TGTGCCAGCAGTCCGAGGAGGGGGGAGCAGTTCTTC.

J is TRBJ1-1 and V is TRBV21-1. TRBV21-1 is classified as a pseudogene. There are 15 residues in the CDR3. Written as DNA, the CDR3 is TGTGCCAGCAGCCTAAGCGGGGGCCCTGGCACTGAAGCTTTCTTT. Protein product: CASSLSGGPGTEAFF.

This clone showed up just once. This chain joins TRBV13 and TRBJ2-3, with unresolved D. The germline V gene encodes CDR1 PRHDT and CDR2 FYEKMQ (reference sequence). The ends were cut back, 0 bases at V and 0 bases at J, with 7 bases in the middle. This CDR3 is built from 15 residues. In DNA form, the CDR3 reads TGTGCCAGCAGCTTAGGCAGTCTAAGCACAGATACGCAGTATTTT. Protein sequence: CASSLGSLSTDTQYF.

The chain is built from TRBV19 and TRBJ1-2; TRBD1 matches at 7 bases. The CDR3 has 16 residues. Germline V gene sequence: CDR1 LNHDA, CDR2 SQIVND (reference sequence). V lost 4 bases to trimming and J lost 0 bases; unmatched junction nucleotides: 8. CDR3 residues: CASSTRRTGSNYGYTF. In nucleotides, the CDR3 is TGTGCCAGTAGTACCCGCCGGACAGGCTCTAACTATGGCTACACCTTC.

The genes are TRBV5-4 and TRBJ1-2, with TRBD1 matching over 9 bases. Germline CDR1 is SGHNT and CDR2 is YYREEE (reference sequence). V shed 4 bases, J shed 8 bases, and the junction held 15 bases outside the gene matches. CDR3 length: 16 amino acids. The CDR3 sequence is CASSIRTGAKSTGYTF. CDR3 sequence (DNA): TGTGCCAGCAGCATCCGGACAGGGGCCAAATCTACGGGCTACACCTTC.

This clone has only one observation. This chain connects TRBV6-2 or TRBV6-3 to TRBJ1-3, with 9 positions matching TRBD1. This CDR3 has 13 amino acids. Germline CDR1 is MNHEY and CDR2 is SVGEGT. J gave up 4 bases and V 5 bases, and 0 bases lay outside the gene matches. This CDR3 reads CASSGTGGNTIYF. The CDR3 coding sequence is TGTGCCAGCAGTGGGACAGGGGGAAACACCATATATTTT.

CDR3 region: CASIQTVSNYGYTF. CDR3 coding DNA: TGCGCCAGCATTCAGACAGTGTCTAACTATGGCTACACCTTC. This rearrangement joins TRBV10-1 to TRBJ1-2; possible D gene TRBD1, 5 bases. The CDR3 has 14 amino acids. Trimming took off 7 bases at V and 0 bases at J, with 12 bases between the two ends. Germline V CDR1 and CDR2: WNHNN, SYGVQD (reference sequence).

The rearrangement joins TRBV6-2 or TRBV6-3 to TRBJ2-5; the match to TRBD2 covers 11 bases. Germline assignment: CDR1 MNHEY and CDR2 SVGEGT. V lost 6 bases and J lost 1; bases outside the gene matches: 4. This CDR3 has 15 residues. CDR3 DNA sequence: TGTGCCAGCAGCACTAGCGGGGGACCCCAAGAGACCCAGTACTTC. Amino acid sequence: CASSTSGGPQETQYF.

The rearrangement joins TRBV5-1 to TRBJ2-3; unclear D gene. The CDR3 is 14 residues long. Germline V CDR1 and CDR2: SGHRS, YFSETQ. With 0 bases removed from V and 5 bases from J, the gap between germline ends came to 10 bases. CDR3 in amino acids: CASSLVSPGDTQYF. The CDR3, as DNA: TGCGCCAGCAGCTTGGTTAGCCCCGGAGATACGCAGTATTTT.

The chain employs TRBV7-9 and TRBJ1-1; D is ambiguous. The V end lost 3 bases, the J end lost 0 bases, and 5 bases lay between the germline ends. CDR3 size: 13 residues. CDR1 and CDR2 (germline): SEHNR, FQNEAQ (reference sequence). CDR3 sequence (DNA): TGTGCCAGCAGCTTGTTGGTGAACACTGAAGCTTTCTTT. This encodes CASSLLVNTEAFF.

The chain links TRBV5-4 to TRBJ1-2, with unresolved D. The germline gives CDR1 SGHNT, CDR2 YYREEE (reference sequence). CDR3 length: 14 residues. Trimming shortened V by 0 bases and J by 6 bases, and 12 bases separated the two germline ends. This CDR3 is CASSLGGRRDGYTF. The DNA of the CDR3 is TGTGCCAGCAGCTTGGGAGGTCGTCGTGATGGCTACACCTTC.

The chain couples TRBV30 to TRBJ1-4, with 8 bases aligning to TRBD1. Germline V lookup: CDR1 GTSNPN, CDR2 SVGIG (reference sequence). The CDR3 extends over 13 amino acids. After removal of 4 bases from V and 9 bases from J, the junction contained 7 bases not matched to a gene. The CDR3, as DNA: TGTGCCTGGACCGGACAGGGTGGGAAAAAACTGTTTTTT. Its protein product is CAWTGQGGKKLFF. Using reference TRBV30 and TRBJ1-4 for the parts outside the CDR3, the full variable domain is SQTIHQWPATLVQPVGSPLSLECTVEGTSNPNLYWYRQAAGRGLQLLFYSVGIGQISSEVPQNLSASRPQDRQFILSSKKLLLSDSGFYLCAWTGQGGKKLFFGSGTQLSVL.

The chain joins TRBV5-1 to TRBJ1-1; D gene unclear. With 3 bases removed from V and 8 bases from J, the gap between germline ends came to 14 bases. The CDR3 consists of 13 residues. Germline V CDR1 and CDR2: SGHRS, YFSETQ. This CDR3 reads CASSSLEDKEAFF. The CDR3 coding sequence is TGCGCCAGCAGCTCACTAGAAGACAAGGAAGCTTTCTTT.

The V call is TRBV18, the J call TRBJ1-6; unclear D gene. Looked up from germline, CDR1 is KGHSH and CDR2 is LQKENI. V shed 3 bases and J shed 0 bases, with 12 bases lying between them. CDR3 length equals 17 residues. CDR3 coding DNA: TGTGCCAGCTCACCCCAGCATCCGAGCTCCTATAATTCACCCCTCCACTTT. This encodes CASSPQHPSSYNSPLHF.

A single count supports this clone. The chain uses TRBV12-3 or TRBV12-4 and TRBJ1-2; perhaps TRBD1 as D (6 bases). The CDR3 has 13 amino acids. Trimming took 5 bases from V and 4 from J, leaving 11 bases between them. For the CDR3, the DNA is TGTGCCAGCAGTCTCGGACAGTTCTATGGCTACACCTTC. Its protein product is CASSLGQFYGYTF.

The chain employs TRBV3-1 (or the pseudogene TRBV3-2) and TRBJ1-2, with TRBD1 matching over 8 bases. In germline, CDR1 is LGHDT, CDR2 YNNKEL (reference sequence). Trimming took 3 bases from V and 2 from J; bases not matched to a gene: 5. The CDR3 covers 15 residues. CDR3 bases: TGTGCCAGCAGCCAGAGGGGACAGGAAAACTATGGCTACACCTTC. Translating gives CASSQRGQENYGYTF.

This sequence joins TRBV19 and TRBJ2-3; 8 bases match TRBD2. This CDR3 comprises 15 residues. Germline CDR1 LNHDA, CDR2 SQIVND (reference sequence). With 9 bases clipped from V and 2 bases from J, the junction kept 10 bases outside the gene matches. The CDR3 loop reads CASSFGGGTTDTQYF. The CDR3 DNA follows: TGTGCCAGCTCCTTTGGCGGGGGGACCACAGATACGCAGTATTTT. The variable domain in full, with the rest retrieved from reference TRBV19 and TRBJ2-3, is DGGITQSPKYLFRKEGQNVTLSCEQNLNHDAMYWYRQDPGQGLRLIYYSQIVNDFQKGDIAEGYSVSREKKESFPLTVTSAQKNPTAFYLCASSFGGGTTDTQYFGPGTRLTVL.

The chain employs TRBV19 and TRBJ2-6, with D unclear. The CDR3 consists of 17 residues. V lost 3 bases, J lost 0 bases, and 12 bases lay in between. Germline V gene data show CDR1 as LNHDA and CDR2 as SQIVND (reference sequence). The DNA for the CDR3 is TGTGCCAGTAGTATCTCCGGGCGGAGCTCTGGGGCCAACGTCCTGACTTTC. The encoded protein is CASSISGRSSGANVLTF. Using reference TRBV19 and TRBJ2-6 for the parts outside the CDR3, the full variable domain is DGGITQSPKYLFRKEGQNVTLSCEQNLNHDAMYWYRQDPGQGLRLIYYSQIVNDFQKGDIAEGYSVSREKKESFPLTVTSAQKNPTAFYLCASSISGRSSGANVLTFGAGSRLTVL.

Note on this clone: Germline and junction disagree at one end, which may indicate a read error. The chain combines TRBV18 with TRBJ2-3, with 8 nucleotides matching TRBD1. CDR3 size: 15 residues. Germline CDR1 and CDR2: KGHSH and LQKENI. For the CDR3, the DNA is TGTGCCAGCTCACTACTCGGACAGGGCACGGATACGCAGTATTTT. Residues: CASSLLGQGTDTQYF. Full variable domain (rest looked up from reference TRBV18 and TRBJ2-3): NAGVMQNPRHLVRRRGQEARLRCSPMKGHSHVYWYRQLPEEGLKFMVYLQKENIIDESGMPKERFSAEFPKEGPSILRIQQVVRGDSAAYFCASSLLGQGTDTQYFGPGTRLTVL.

The rearrangement joins TRBV7-7 to TRBJ1-1, with 7 bases that match TRBD1. Germline V gives CDR1 SSHAT, CDR2 FNYEAQ (reference sequence). This CDR3 contains 17 residues. Trimming at V came to 5 bases and at J to 3 bases, leaving 15 bases not matched to a gene. The chain's CDR3 is CASSPHVGTTGDTEAFF. The CDR3 coding sequence is TGTGCCAGCAGCCCCCACGTGGGCACAACAGGGGACACTGAAGCTTTCTTT. The full variable domain, rest sourced from reference TRBV7-7 and TRBJ1-1, is GAGVSQSPRYKVTKRGQDVTLRCDPISSHATLYWYQQALGQGPEFLTYFNYEAQPDKSGLPSDRFSAERPEGSISTLTIQRTEQRDSAMYRCASSPHVGTTGDTEAFFGQGTRLTVV.

V usage is TRBV6-5 and J usage is TRBJ2-4; TRBD1 agrees at 7 bases. V shed 2 bases and J 0 bases; nucleotides not matched to a gene: 4. This CDR3 comprises 16 residues. Germline V gives CDR1 MNHEY, CDR2 SVGAGI. CDR3 residues: CASSYTGTVAKNIQYF. The CDR3 DNA reads as TGTGCCAGCAGTTACACCGGGACAGTAGCCAAAAACATTCAGTACTTC.

The chain has TRBV11-1 and TRBJ1-2; tentatively, D is TRBD1 (6 bases). The CDR3 runs to 15 residues. Trimming stripped 5 bases from V and 8 bases from J, with 21 bases between. Germline-derived CDR1 and CDR2 are SGHAT and FQDESV (reference sequence). The CDR3 DNA reads TGTGCCAGCAGCGAAACCAACAGGGTCTTGGACGGCTACACCTTC. Its protein is CASSETNRVLDGYTF.

V usage is TRBV10-3 and J usage is TRBJ2-1, with 9 bases that match TRBD2. The trim removed 0 bases at V and 1 base at J, leaving 4 bases unmatched. The CDR3 consists of 17 residues. Germline V CDR1 and CDR2: ENHRY, SYGVKD. The CDR3 region has the DNA TGTGCCATCAGTGAGTCTAAGCGGGGGGCATCCTACAATGAGCAGTTCTTC. Translating it yields CAISESKRGASYNEQFF.

This chain uses TRBV5-1 with TRBJ2-5; TRBD2 matches 11 bases. The germline V gene encodes CDR1 SGHRS and CDR2 YFSETQ. After removal of 0 bases from V and 9 bases from J, the junction contained 10 bases not matched to a gene. This CDR3 region has 16 residues. The CDR3: CASSLDVSGGVWSQYF. The CDR3 bases are TGCGCCAGCAGCTTGGATGTTAGCGGGGGGGTTTGGTCCCAGTACTTC. The full variable domain, its missing parts supplied by reference TRBV5-1 and TRBJ2-5, is KAGVTQTPRYLIKTRGQQVTLSCSPISGHRSVSWYQQTPGQGLQFLFEYFSETQRNKGNFPGRFSGRQFSNSRSEMNVSTLELGDSALYLCASSLDVSGGVWSQYFGPGTRLLVL.